Given below is one T cell receptor beta chain in context. The antigen remains unidentified. Some clones are missing from TCRdb's copy, which holds only in-frame ones; the method was immunoSEQ multiplex PCR. The table lists approximately 47,000 clones, just over 90% of them singletons. Described time point: newly diagnosed, previously untreated cHL patient sample. The sample is drawn from a study of PD-1 blockade in classical Hodgkin lymphoma. Study observations and caveats: Why repertoires differed is undefined; disease activity or prior therapy possibly contributed. Newly diagnosed patients had baseline TCR diversity that was reportedly lower than that of healthy donors.

Germline-derived CDR1 and CDR2 are MNHEY and SVGAGI. V was trimmed by 7 bases and J by 4 bases, leaving 10 bases between them. CDR3 length: 12 residues. This receptor was taken from a human donor with classical Hodgkin lymphoma. The chain recombines TRBV6-5 with TRBJ1-1; D is uncertain. The sequenced material came from peripheral blood mononuclear cells (PBMCs). The chain's CDR3 is CASISGSTEAFF. CDR3 nucleotide sequence: TGTGCCAGCATTTCGGGGAGCACTGAAGCTTTCTTT.